The 13 T cell receptor beta chains presented below share a single source sample, sequenced in a study of neurological immune-mediated disorders. Each CDR3 protein is one row after TCRdb ran MiXCR on the 5' RACE reads. This sample has tens of thousands of distinct CDR3 sequences, with roughly a tenth found just once. The time point denotes: longitudinal time-point 1 (baseline). The sample was PBMCs. These receptors were obtained from a man younger than 45 in good health.

There are many counts of this clonotype. This rearrangement joins TRBV10-1 to TRBJ1-1; no clear D. The CDR3 extends over 15 amino acids. V was shortened by 2 bases and J by 4 bases, with 14 bases between the two germline ends. The germline V gene has CDR1 WNHNN and CDR2 SYGVQD (reference sequence). This CDR3 reads CASSEIEGPGTEAFF. The DNA of the CDR3 is TGCGCCAGCAGTGAGATCGAGGGTCCGGGCACTGAAGCTTTCTTT.

In this sample, this clonotype turned up many times. The V gene is TRBV27, the J gene TRBJ2-1, with D possibly being TRBD1 or TRBD2 (5 bases each). Germline V gene sequence: CDR1 MNHEY, CDR2 SMNVEV (reference sequence). Trimming left V 0 bases short and J 10 bases short, with 10 bases between. The CDR3 extends over 13 amino acids. The CDR3 DNA sequence: TGTGCCAGCAGTTTATCTACGGGGCGGGAGCAGTTCTTC. Its protein is CASSLSTGREQFF.

The chain couples TRBV6-1 to TRBJ2-7; 9 nucleotides align to TRBD1. Trimming cost V 3 bases and J 3 bases; bases outside gene matches: 9. The length of the CDR3 is 16 residues. Germline V gene sequence: CDR1 MNHNS, CDR2 SASEGT. CDR3 residues: CASSEKSGTGSYEQYF. CDR3 nucleotides: TGTGCCAGCAGTGAGAAATCCGGGACAGGGAGCTACGAGCAGTACTTC.

In its sample, this clonotype was seen many times. This chain joins TRBV29-1 and TRBJ2-3; D perhaps matches TRBD1 (5 bases). Per the germline V gene, CDR1 is SQVTM and CDR2 is ANQGSEA. The ends were cut back, 1 base at V and 2 bases at J, with 7 bases in the middle. CDR3 length: 13 amino acids. The DNA of the CDR3 is TGCAGCGTTGAAGTCAGGGCCACAGATACGCAGTATTTT. Amino acids: CSVEVRATDTQYF.

This clonotype was seen ten or more times. The CDR3 here is CASSGEDRAGANVLTF. In nucleotides, the CDR3 is TGTGCCAGCAGCGGGGAAGACAGAGCCGGGGCCAACGTCCTGACTTTC. The V gene is TRBV28, the J gene TRBJ2-6; the D gene could be TRBD1 or TRBD2 (5 bases each). Germline-derived CDR1 and CDR2 are MDHEN and SYDVKM. Between the trimmed V and J ends, which lost 6 bases and 4 bases, there was a span of 16 bases. The CDR3 extends over 16 amino acids.

This clonotype was counted many times. This chain connects TRBV29-1 to TRBJ2-1; 13 bases match TRBD2. V shed 6 bases and J 7 bases; nucleotides not matched to a gene: 6. The CDR3 is 14 amino acids. Germline assignment: CDR1 SQVTM and CDR2 ANQGSEA. The CDR3 region has the DNA TGCAGCGTGGGGCGGACTAGCGGGGGTAATGAGCAGTTCTTC. Translation: CSVGRTSGGNEQFF.

This clonotype was found many times. The V call is TRBV20-1, the J call TRBJ2-3; TRBD2 might be the D (6 bases). There are 15 residues in the CDR3. V lost 3 bases and J 4 bases, leaving 17 bases between the germline ends. Germline CDR1 is DFQATT and CDR2 is SNEGSKA (reference sequence). The CDR3 DNA follows: TGCAGTGCTAGGGGGTTCGGGAGTAGCGCAGATACGCAGTATTTT. It yields the protein CSARGFGSSADTQYF.

In its sample, this clonotype was seen many times. The CDR3 loop reads CASSADRGGYTF. The CDR3 nucleotides read TGCGCCAGCAGCGCCGACAGGGGTGGCTACACCTTC. This chain connects TRBV5-1 to TRBJ1-2, with 8 positions matching TRBD1. J was trimmed by 7 bases and V by 4 bases; bases with no gene match: 3. Germline values: CDR1 SGHRS, CDR2 YFSETQ. The CDR3 is made up of 12 amino acids.

This clonotype occurred many times. J is TRBJ2-5 and V is TRBV7-2; D remains unclear. CDR1 and CDR2 from the germline V gene are SGHTA and FQGNSA. Trimming removed 1 base at V and 2 bases at J, with 11 bases between. The CDR3 has 15 residues. As DNA, the CDR3 is TGTGCCAGCAGCTTAGTCCTGGCAGATCAAGAGACCCAGTACTTC. Residues: CASSLVLADQETQYF.

This clonotype has only one observation. This may be a read error: a much more frequent sequence differs by one nucleotide. The chain's CDR3 is CASTIPGIWNEQYF. The CDR3 DNA reads TGTGCCAGCACCATCCCTGGGATATGGAACGAGCAGTACTTC. V and J are TRBV28 and TRBJ2-7, with D unclear. This CDR3 comprises 14 residues. The V gene's germline CDR1 is MDHEN and CDR2 SYDVKM. The V and J ends lost 7 bases and 5 bases respectively, with 18 bases between them. Complete variable domain (other parts from reference TRBV28 and TRBJ2-7): DVKVTQSSRYLVKRTGEKVFLECVQDMDHENMFWYRQDPGLGLRLIYFSYDVKMKEKGDIPEGYSVSREKKERFSLILESASTNQTSMYLCASTIPGIWNEQYFGPGTRLTVT.

This clonotype was recorded at least ten times. This chain uses TRBV6-5 with TRBJ1-5, with 7 nucleotides matching TRBD1. The V and J ends lost 6 bases and 4 bases, in that order; junction bases with no gene match: 9. Per the germline V gene, CDR1 is MNHEY and CDR2 is SVGAGI. The CDR3 consists of 15 residues. The CDR3 DNA follows: TGTGCCAGCAGGAAACAGGGGTATGGGAATCAGCCCCAGCATTTT. Its translation: CASRKQGYGNQPQHF.

This clonotype showed up many times. The rearrangement uses TRBV3-1 and TRBJ2-6, with D possibly being TRBD1 (5 bases). The CDR3 loop spans 19 amino acids. V lost 0 bases, J lost 0 bases, and 15 bases lay in between. In germline, CDR1 is LGHDT, CDR2 YNNKEL (reference sequence). The DNA of the CDR3 is TGTGCCAGCAGCCAAGATCTGGGGCCCCTAAGCTCTGGGGCCAACGTCCTGACTTTC. It translates to CASSQDLGPLSSGANVLTF.

This clonotype occurred many times. The V call is TRBV7-2, the J call TRBJ1-5; D is undetermined. The CDR3 has 15 residues. Germline values: CDR1 SGHTA, CDR2 FQGNSA. V gave up 2 bases and J gave up 0 bases, with 8 bases separating them. The CDR3 loop reads CASSLYGNSNQPQHF. The CDR3 nucleotides read TGTGCCAGCAGCTTATATGGGAATAGCAATCAGCCCCAGCATTTT.